This TCR beta chain was captured in a study of monozygotic twins with inflammatory bowel disease (dated by TCRdb to between 2019 and 2020). For the study in its entirety: The complete study included approximately 28 monozygotic twin pairs: 19 IBD-discordant Danish pairs and nine German pairs, of which four were IBD-concordant and five were IBD-discordant. The search for disease-associated traits relied mainly on comparing IBD patients with their genetically identical healthy co-twins within discordant pairs. Each individual had, on average, about 151 000 unique TCRalpha sequences and 181 000 unique TCRbeta sequences available for analysis. The full study reports these points: No difference in repertoire similarity was observed between concordant and discordant twins, possibly owing to limited statistical power. A decrease in TCRbeta repertoire diversity, as measured by inverse Simpson index, was observed in IBD patients compared with their healthy co-twins. Compared with healthy twins, IBD patients had fewer clonotypes in common with other individuals, a difference most pronounced in patients showing signs of disease activity. The results gave no support for a single strong signal or clonotype linked to IBD. The analysis was unable to tell different T cell subtypes apart. Because patients received different immunosuppressive treatments, the repertoires may have picked up extra background noise and variability between individuals.

With regard to this clonotype: Its antigen has not been determined.

Library preparation used 5' RACE. Each TCR library was prepared from about 4,000 ng of total RNA. For each sample, cDNA synthesis with SMARTScribe reverse transcriptase was split into eight separate reactions. During cDNA synthesis, template switching was used to introduce unique molecular identifiers that contained a 6-nucleotide sample barcode. Amplification of TCRalpha and TCRbeta cDNA involved two nested PCRs of 16 and 9 cycles, and each PCR was followed by bead purification. Before amplification, the cDNA was treated with uracil DNA-glycosylase and purified using the QIAquick PCR purification kit. The second PCR added Illumina TruSeq-compatible adapters along with sample-specific barcodes. TapeStation and Qubit were used to check library quality and concentration, and roughly 5 ng of each library went into the pool. Sequencing of pooled libraries was carried out on an Illumina HiSeq2500 single-index Rapid Run using 2 x 100 bp reads and custom sequencing primers. Turning to the authors' computational methods: MiGEC version 1.2.6 was used for UMI-based consensus assembly to correct PCR and sequencing errors. MiXCR version 2.1.1 was used for V(D)J alignment, clonotype assembly and CDR3 extraction. Gene usage, clonotype sharing and MAIT/NKT TCR abundance were normalised by analysing the top 1000, 10 000 and 20 000 clonotypes per sample. After downsampling to 27 000 UMIs, diversity was calculated as the inverse Simpson index using the vegan R package. Paired Mann-Whitney U tests were applied to discordant twin pairs, with Benjamini-Hochberg correction for multiple testing. TCRdb reprocessed the reads into one record per CDR3 protein sequence, lacking DNA. TCRdb's processing, not the authors' own work, is the source of the V and J calls. The sample table holds more than 350,000 distinct CDR3 sequences. About 2.4% of the sample comes from the top ten.

From each donor, a roughly 2.7 ml peripheral blood sample was collected into PAXgene tubes and kept at -80 degrees C. Without any T cell sorting, total RNA was extracted from whole blood using the PAXgene blood miRNA kit on an automated QIAcube. Deep TCRalpha and TCRbeta repertoire profiling with unique molecular barcoding was performed on peripheral blood of monozygotic twin pairs concordant or discordant for inflammatory bowel disease. For every twin pair, smoking habits were documented, and each individual was categorised as a current, former or never smoker. The CDR3 holds 12 amino acids from the cysteine to the phenylalanine. The DNA is unrecorded.

The TCR was taken from a human donor with ulcerative colitis or Crohn's disease, or a healthy co-twin of an affected twin (not recorded which). Sequencing used blood. The V gene is TRBV21-1 and the J gene is TRBJ2-3. TRBV21-1 is labeled a pseudogene. The CDR3 reads as follows: CATNPSLDTQYF.